This T cell receptor beta chain was documented in a study of blood T cells in healthy people across ages. There are 13 residues in the CDR3. The germline CDR1 and CDR2 sequences are SGHTA and FQGNSA. Trimming pared 1 base from V and 9 bases from J, leaving 11 bases between. With a J-beta primer mix and a sample-barcoded 5' primer, a second PCR ran about 6 to 11 cycles. TCRdb ran MiXCR on the 5' RACE reads and lists one entry per CDR3 protein. The sample includes 1.5 million to 2 million distinct CDR3 sequences, around 36% of them seen just once. This clonotype appeared many times. The rearrangement links TRBV7-2 to TRBJ2-3; maybe TRBD2 (6 bases). The sequence was collected from a woman aged 25 to 45 in good health. The sample taken for sequencing was blood. The CDR3 DNA reads as TGTGCCAGCAGCTTAGGAGGGAGGAACACGCAGTATTTT. This encodes CASSLGGRNTQYF.